The present TCR beta chain was sequenced within a study of cytomegalovirus exposure and HLA in healthy donors. The germline V and J ends were trimmed by 1 base and 10 bases, with 13 bases remaining between them. The CDR3 spans 12 residues. Germline CDR1 reads GTSNPN; CDR2 reads SVGIG (reference sequence). PCR was performed using 60 Vbeta and 13 Jbeta primers. Using immunoSEQ multiplex PCR, the repertoire was profiled, and TCRdb retains in-frame clones only, with some absent. The table includes about 110,000 clones, around 80% detected once. Regarding this clone: Antigen unknown.

Overall study results and limits: It was confirmed in vitro that a few of the CMV-associated chains were specific for CMV antigens. Earlier findings revealed that most TCR beta V segments proved productive either about 90% or about 30% of the time. Later analysis identified around 15,000 TCR beta sequences associated with HLA alleles, using a false discovery rate threshold of 0.05.

This receptor was taken from a woman aged 40 to 55 in good health and CMV-seronegative. Sequencing input: PBMCs. The chain has TRBV30 and TRBJ1-1; maybe TRBD1 (6 bases). The CDR3 reads CAWSEIGRGAFF. The CDR3 nucleotides are TGTGCCTGGAGTGAGATTGGCAGGGGAGCTTTCTTT.